This T cell receptor beta chain comes out of a study of human T cells and chemical hapten exposure (dated by TCRdb to the early 2020s). Broadly, across the study: For sensitization, 2% DPC in acetone was applied to a roughly 2 cm by roughly 2 cm area of upper inner arm skin. Throughout the study period of about 23 weeks, patients also received therapeutic DPC doses to the scalp every week. Patch testing was performed on the upper back with Finn chambers containing 0.01% DPC, and the patch tests were scored after 6 days according to International Contact Dermatitis Research Group standards. Alopecia areata with under or over 50% scalp involvement, alopecia totalis and alopecia universalis were represented in the patient cohort, which was mostly female. Libraries were pooled for sequencing, and per-sample TCR yields varied mainly because of small differences in library volumes within the pool. Peripheral blood TCR repertoire changes were tracked in vivo in alopecia patients during primary and secondary sensitization to the hapten diphenylcyclopropenone (DPC). Blood samples were taken from patients before sensitization (week 0) and then at 2, 6 and about 24 weeks after DPC sensitization. Blood for TCR sequencing was provided by twenty-nine alopecia patients at one to four time points (pre-sensitization, 2, 6 and 24 weeks). Each blood RNA sample was used to sequence both TCR alpha and TCR beta chains.

Trimming costs V 6 bases and J 0 bases, and their ends lie 13 bases apart. The cysteine opens and the phenylalanine closes a CDR3 of 15 amino acids. Only the CDR3 region is kept as DNA, spanning 45 bases read in frame from base 1. The germline V gene yields SGHRS for CDR1 and YFSETQ for CDR2. Library generation was performed with RACE. Instrument on record: NextSeq 500. During library preparation, unique molecular identifiers were attached to individual cDNA molecules so that TCRs could be counted quantitatively and reproducibly. In the paper's pipeline: A median of around 100,000 TCRs per sample was observed, with a range of about 20,000 to 690,600. V, J and CDR3 annotation of the TCR reads was performed with the Decombinator software suite. For the PS versus PT1 abundance plots, all samples were subsampled to the same number of TCRs (28,000). Expanded TCRs were defined as absent before sensitization and observed at least eight times at the 2-week time point. TCRdb reanalyzed the raw reads on its own, using fastp at Q25 for trimming and MiXCR for clone calling, and kept in-frame beta chains. CDR3 protein duplicates are merged, each entry listing the most common genes and DNA. TCRdb assigned the V and J calls; the authors' analysis was not used. This sample has 39,000 or so distinct CDR3 sequences in its table, and 4% of those were observed once. Together, the top ten hold about 26% of the sample.

This clonotype showed up many times. Its antigen is still unknown. No base quality information exists; no much larger clone differs at one position. What the research found in general, with its limitations: DPC sensitization did not change the number of TCRs with a frequency above 1 in 1000, and there was no evidence of changes in global repertoire structure. Expanded TCRs formed significantly more large CDR3 similarity clusters than pre-sensitization or healthy control sets, consistent with antigen-driven responses. The number of PT1 expanded TCRs positively correlated with patch test score, significant at thresholds 8, 16 and 32 but not 4. Because all patients had alopecia, a presumed autoimmune disease, the immune response of the patients might differ from that of healthy individuals. Repeated subsampling changed both the strength of the expansion versus patch-test correlation and the threshold at which that correlation became significant.

The sample's time point, from its label and the paper: patch test 1, 2 weeks after DPC sensitization. The treatment or condition label for this specimen denotes: therapeutic diphenylcyclopropenone sensitization with weekly scalp DPC. Total RNA was isolated from unfractionated whole blood collected in Tempus Blood RNA tubes. At every patch-test visit, the blood draw took place before the patch test was put on. Eligible patients were aged 18 to 70, diagnosed with alopecia, deemed suitable for DPC therapy, and excluded if pregnant. Recombination linked TRBV5-1 to TRBJ2-1, with an unclear D gene assignment. This receptor was obtained from a man aged 45-65 years with alopecia areata. Some clones in this sample may be carry-over from other donors' samples. The input for sequencing was whole blood, taken in connection with sensitization to the hapten diphenylcyclopropenone (DPC). The DNA sequence is as follows: TGCGCCAGCATTCCCGACTTATACTCCTACAATGAGCAGTTCTTC. It is translated as CASIPDLYSYNEQFF.